This entry concerns a single TCR beta chain. Germline V CDR1 and CDR2: SGHRS, YFSETQ. The CDR3 sequence is 14 residues long. Trimming cost V 2 bases and J 3 bases; bases outside gene matches: 3. The source of the sample is a study of STAT5B mutations in CD4+ large granular lymphocyte leukemia. The table came from immunoSEQ multiplex PCR; TCRdb's copy has only in-frame clones and leaves some out. This sample has around 37,000 clones, with about 80% found just once. The material sequenced was CD4+ T cells from blood buffy coats. V usage is TRBV5-1 and J usage is TRBJ1-1; 8 bases align to TRBD1. The receptor's source is a human donor in good health. In nucleotides, the CDR3 is TGCGCCAGCAGCTTACAGGGGGGTGACACTGAAGCTTTCTTT. Translation: CASSLQGGDTEAFF.